These 10 T cell receptor beta chains were sequenced from one sample in a study of cytomegalovirus exposure and HLA in healthy donors. PCR was performed using 60 Vbeta and 13 Jbeta primers. This table comes from immunoSEQ multiplex PCR, and its TCRdb copy is limited to in-frame clones, with some not included. In the table there are around 140,000 clones, around 80% of which are singletons. Sequencing used PBMCs. Receptors were obtained from a female donor in good health and CMV-seropositive.

The chain carries TRBV30 and TRBJ2-2, with D maybe TRBD2 (5 bases). The CDR3 totals 14 residues. The V gene's germline CDR1 is GTSNPN and CDR2 SVGIG (reference sequence). V was pared by 4 bases and J by 1 base, with 10 bases between. DNA of the CDR3: TGTGCCTGGATTCGCGGGCAGAACACCGGGGAGCTGTTTTTT. Protein product: CAWIRGQNTGELFF.

The chain carries TRBV28 and TRBJ2-7; the match to TRBD2 covers 8 bases. The length of the CDR3 is 14 residues. CDR1 is MDHEN, CDR2 SYDVKM, per germline. V was clipped by 2 bases and J by 5 bases; unmatched bases: 5. CDR3 residues: CASSLLSGANEQYF. The CDR3 DNA follows: TGTGCCAGCAGTTTACTTAGCGGGGCTAACGAGCAGTACTTC.

The V gene is TRBV2, the J gene TRBJ2-4; tentative D call: TRBD1 (6 bases). Germline V gives CDR1 SNHLY, CDR2 FYNNEI. Trimming shortened V by 6 bases and J by 6 bases, and 12 bases separated the two germline ends. The CDR3 extends over 13 amino acids. DNA for the CDR3: TGTGCCAGCAGGGGGGCGGCGAGAAACATTCAGTACTTC. This sequence encodes CASRGAARNIQYF.

This clone has more than one count but fewer than ten. The chain links TRBV5-1 to TRBJ1-1, with TRBD1 identical over 8 bases. Germline CDR1 and CDR2: SGHRS and YFSETQ. The length of the CDR3 is 13 residues. The J segment lost 4 bases and the V segment lost 2 bases, leaving 1 base of the junction unmatched. CDR3: CASSFTGGTEAFF. DNA of the CDR3: TGCGCCAGCAGCTTTACAGGGGGCACTGAAGCTTTCTTT.

The genes are TRBV2 and TRBJ2-7; 11 nucleotides line up with TRBD2. Looked up from germline, CDR1 is SNHLY and CDR2 is FYNNEI. V shed 4 bases and J 0 bases; nucleotides not matched to a gene: 5. The CDR3 sequence is 16 residues long. The CDR3 nucleotides are TGTGCCAGCAGTGGGCCGGGACTAGCGGCCTCCTACGAGCAGTACTTC. Amino acids: CASSGPGLAASYEQYF.

The chain employs TRBV2 and TRBJ2-3; no reliable D call. This CDR3 is 14 amino acids long. Germline CDR1 and CDR2: SNHLY and FYNNEI. Deletions cut 1 base from V and 4 bases from J, with 9 bases between. The CDR3 reads CASSEDGFPDTQYF. DNA for the CDR3: TGTGCCAGCAGTGAAGACGGTTTCCCAGATACGCAGTATTTT.

Only a few counts were recorded for this clone. The V and J genes are TRBV4-2 and TRBJ2-1; D uncertain. V lost 2 bases and J 10 bases, leaving 18 bases between the germline ends. The CDR3 length is 15 residues. CDR1 is LGHNA and CDR2 is YNFKEQ in the germline V gene. CDR3 amino acids: CASSQTLTGSYEQFF. The DNA for the CDR3 is TGTGCCAGCAGCCAAACGTTAACGGGTTCCTACGAGCAGTTCTTC.

This clone was counted only a few times. The chain is built from TRBV7-3 and TRBJ2-7, with D tentatively TRBD1 (6 bases). The CDR3 loop spans 16 amino acids. Germline lookup yields CDR1 SGHTA and CDR2 FQGTGA. V gave up 3 bases and J gave up 2 bases, with 17 bases separating them. This CDR3 reads CASSFYLVRGTYEQYF. Here the CDR3 DNA reads TGTGCCAGCAGCTTTTACCTGGTGAGGGGGACCTACGAGCAGTACTTC.

The CDR3, as DNA: TGCGCCAGCAGCTTGATATCGGGACTAGCGGAAGAGACCCAGTACTTC. Its translation is CASSLISGLAEETQYF. The chain recombines TRBV5-1 with TRBJ2-5; TRBD2 matches 11 bases. The CDR3 is made up of 16 amino acids. V was clipped by 1 base and J by 3 bases; unmatched bases: 5. CDR1 is SGHRS and CDR2 is YFSETQ in the germline V gene.

The J gene is TRBJ2-7, the V gene TRBV5-1; TRBD1 matches at 9 bases. This CDR3 spans 14 amino acids. V shed 4 bases and J 2 bases; nucleotides not matched to a gene: 4. Per germline, CDR1 SGHRS and CDR2 YFSETQ. The DNA of the CDR3 is TGCGCCAGCAGCCCCCGACAGGGGGCCTACGAGCAGTACTTC. It yields the protein CASSPRQGAYEQYF.